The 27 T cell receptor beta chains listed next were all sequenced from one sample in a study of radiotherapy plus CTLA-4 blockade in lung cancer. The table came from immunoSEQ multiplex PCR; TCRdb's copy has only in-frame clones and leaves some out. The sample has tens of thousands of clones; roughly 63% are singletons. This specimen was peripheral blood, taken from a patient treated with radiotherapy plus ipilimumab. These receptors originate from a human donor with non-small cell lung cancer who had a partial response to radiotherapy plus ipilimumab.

The CDR3 DNA reads TGTGCCAGCAGCTTAGGAGCTTCCTACGAGCAGTACTTC. It specifies CASSLGASYEQYF. This chain uses TRBV7-2 with TRBJ2-7, with D unresolved. V lost 1 base and J 1 base, leaving 5 bases between the germline ends. The CDR3 has 13 amino acids. CDR1 is SGHTA, CDR2 FQGNSA, per germline.

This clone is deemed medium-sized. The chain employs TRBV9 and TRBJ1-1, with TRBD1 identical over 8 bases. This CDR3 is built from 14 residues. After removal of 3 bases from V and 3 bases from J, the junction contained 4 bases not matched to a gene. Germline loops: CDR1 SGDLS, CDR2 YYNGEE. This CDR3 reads CASSATGGDTEAFF. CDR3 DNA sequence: TGTGCCAGCAGCGCTACAGGGGGAGACACTGAAGCTTTCTTT. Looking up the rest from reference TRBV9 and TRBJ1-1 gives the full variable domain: DSGVTQTPKHLITATGQRVTLRCSPRSGDLSVYWYQQSLDQGLQFLIQYYNGEERAKGNILERFSAQQFPDLHSELNLSSLELGDSALYFCASSATGGDTEAFFGQGTRLTVV.

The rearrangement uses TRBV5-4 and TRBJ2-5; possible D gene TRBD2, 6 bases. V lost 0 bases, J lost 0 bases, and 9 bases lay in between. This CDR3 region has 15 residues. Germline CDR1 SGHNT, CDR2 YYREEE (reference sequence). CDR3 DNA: TGTGCCAGCAGCTTGGGCGGGGCAAACCAAGAGACCCAGTACTTC. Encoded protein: CASSLGGANQETQYF. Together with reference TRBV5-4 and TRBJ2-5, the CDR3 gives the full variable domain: ETGVTQSPTHLIKTRGQQVTLRCSSQSGHNTVSWYQQALGQGPQFIFQYYREEENGRGNFPPRFSGLQFPNYSSELNVNALELDDSALYLCASSLGGANQETQYFGPGTRLLVL.

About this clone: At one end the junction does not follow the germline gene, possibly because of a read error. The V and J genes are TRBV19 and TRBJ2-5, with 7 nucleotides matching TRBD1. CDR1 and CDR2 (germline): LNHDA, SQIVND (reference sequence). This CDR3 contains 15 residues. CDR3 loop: CATSPWQGVIETQYF. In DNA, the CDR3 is TGTGCCACTAGTCCTTGGCAGGGGGTGATAGAGACCCAGTACTTC.

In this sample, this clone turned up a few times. The CDR3: CAISEDRSGGYTF. DNA of the CDR3: TGTGCCATCAGTGAGGACAGGAGCGGTGGCTACACCTTC. The genes are TRBV10-3 and TRBJ1-2, with TRBD1 as a possible D gene (6 bases). The CDR3 length is 13 residues. The germline CDR1 and CDR2 sequences are ENHRY and SYGVKD. V shed 2 bases and J shed 7 bases, with 11 bases lying between them.

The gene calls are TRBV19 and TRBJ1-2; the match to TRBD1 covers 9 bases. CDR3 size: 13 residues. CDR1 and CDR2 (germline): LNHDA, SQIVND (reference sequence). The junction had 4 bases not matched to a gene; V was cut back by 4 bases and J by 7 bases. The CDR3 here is CASSKRTGVGYTF. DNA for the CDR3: TGTGCCAGTAGTAAAAGGACAGGGGTTGGCTACACCTTC. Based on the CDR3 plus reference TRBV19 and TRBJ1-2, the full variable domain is DGGITQSPKYLFRKEGQNVTLSCEQNLNHDAMYWYRQDPGQGLRLIYYSQIVNDFQKGDIAEGYSVSREKKESFPLTVTSAQKNPTAFYLCASSKRTGVGYTFGSGTRLTVV.

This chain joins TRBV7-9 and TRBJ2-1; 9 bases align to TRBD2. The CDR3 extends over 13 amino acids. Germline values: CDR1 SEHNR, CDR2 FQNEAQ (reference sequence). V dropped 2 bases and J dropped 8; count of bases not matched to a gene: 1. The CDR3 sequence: CASSLLAGYEQFF. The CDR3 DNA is TGTGCCAGCAGCTTACTAGCGGGGTATGAGCAGTTCTTC. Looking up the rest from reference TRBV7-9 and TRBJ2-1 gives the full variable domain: DTGVSQNPRHKITKRGQNVTFRCDPISEHNRLYWYRQTLGQGPEFLTYFQNEAQLEKSRLLSDRFSAERPKGSFSTLEIQRTEQGDSAMYLCASSLLAGYEQFFGPGTRLTVL.

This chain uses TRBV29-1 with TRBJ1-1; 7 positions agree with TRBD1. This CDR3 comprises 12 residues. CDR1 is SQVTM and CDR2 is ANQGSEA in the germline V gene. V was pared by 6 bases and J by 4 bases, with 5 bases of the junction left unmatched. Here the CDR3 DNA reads TGCAGCGTGGCCAGGGGGAGCACTGAAGCTTTCTTT. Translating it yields CSVARGSTEAFF.

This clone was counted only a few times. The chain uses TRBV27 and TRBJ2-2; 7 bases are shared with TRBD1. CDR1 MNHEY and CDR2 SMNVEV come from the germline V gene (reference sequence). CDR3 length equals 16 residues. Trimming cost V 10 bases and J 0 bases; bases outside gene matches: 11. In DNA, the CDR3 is TGTGCCACCCGCGCAACGGGACAGACGAACACCGGGGAGCTGTTTTTT. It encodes CATRATGQTNTGELFF.

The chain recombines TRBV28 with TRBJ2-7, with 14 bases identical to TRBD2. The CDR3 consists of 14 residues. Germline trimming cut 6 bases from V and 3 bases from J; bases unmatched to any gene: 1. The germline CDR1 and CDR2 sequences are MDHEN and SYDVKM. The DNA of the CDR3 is TGTGCCAGCAGAGGGACTAGCGGGAGCTACGAGCAGTACTTC. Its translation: CASRGTSGSYEQYF.

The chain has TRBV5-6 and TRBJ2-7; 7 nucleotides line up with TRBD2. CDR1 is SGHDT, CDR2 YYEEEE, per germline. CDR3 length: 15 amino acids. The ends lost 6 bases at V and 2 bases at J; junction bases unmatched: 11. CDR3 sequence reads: CASISFGGNAYEQYF. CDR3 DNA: TGTGCCAGCATCTCGTTCGGGGGGAACGCCTACGAGCAGTACTTC.

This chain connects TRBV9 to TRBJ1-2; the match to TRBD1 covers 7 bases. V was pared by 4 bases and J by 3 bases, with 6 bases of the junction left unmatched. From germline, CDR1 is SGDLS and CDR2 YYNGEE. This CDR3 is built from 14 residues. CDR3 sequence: CASSLRDSDYGYTF. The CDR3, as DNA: TGTGCCAGCAGCCTCCGGGACAGTGACTATGGCTACACCTTC.

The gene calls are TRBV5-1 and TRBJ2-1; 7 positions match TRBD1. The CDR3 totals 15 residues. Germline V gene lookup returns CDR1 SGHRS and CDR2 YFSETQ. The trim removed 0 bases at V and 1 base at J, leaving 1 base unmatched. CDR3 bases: TGCGCCAGCAGCTTGGAGACAGGGTCCTACAATGAGCAGTTCTTC. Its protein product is CASSLETGSYNEQFF. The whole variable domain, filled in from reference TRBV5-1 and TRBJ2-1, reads KAGVTQTPRYLIKTRGQQVTLSCSPISGHRSVSWYQQTPGQGLQFLFEYFSETQRNKGNFPGRFSGRQFSNSRSEMNVSTLELGDSALYLCASSLETGSYNEQFFGPGTRLTVL.

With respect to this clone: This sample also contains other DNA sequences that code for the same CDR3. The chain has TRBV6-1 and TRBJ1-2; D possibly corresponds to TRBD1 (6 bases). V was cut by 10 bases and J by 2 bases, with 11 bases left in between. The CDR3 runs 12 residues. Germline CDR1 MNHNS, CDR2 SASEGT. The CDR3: CATRTANYGYTF. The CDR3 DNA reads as TGTGCCACGCGGACAGCCAACTATGGCTACACCTTC.

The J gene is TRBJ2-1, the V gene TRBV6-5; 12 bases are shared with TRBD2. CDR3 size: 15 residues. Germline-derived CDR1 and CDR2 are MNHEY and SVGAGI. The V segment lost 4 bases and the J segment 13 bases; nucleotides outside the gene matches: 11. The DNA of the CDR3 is TGTGCCAGCAGTTCCTCTAGCGGGAGGGCCATTTATCAGTTCTTC. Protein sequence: CASSSSSGRAIYQFF.

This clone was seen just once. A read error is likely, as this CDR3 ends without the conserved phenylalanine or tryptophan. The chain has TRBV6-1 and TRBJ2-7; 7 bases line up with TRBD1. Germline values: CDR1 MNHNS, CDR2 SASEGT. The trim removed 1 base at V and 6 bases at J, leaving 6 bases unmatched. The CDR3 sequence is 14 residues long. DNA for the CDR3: TGTGCCAGCAGTGAAGTACAGGGGCTTGGCGAGCAGTACTCC. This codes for CASSEVQGLGEQYS.

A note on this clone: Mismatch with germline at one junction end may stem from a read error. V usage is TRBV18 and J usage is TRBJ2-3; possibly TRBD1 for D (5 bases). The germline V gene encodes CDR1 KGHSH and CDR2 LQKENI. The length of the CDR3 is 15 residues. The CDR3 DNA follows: TGTGCCAGCTCAGCACCCGAGCAGGGATTATCTACGCAGTATTTT. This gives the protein CASSAPEQGLSTQYF.

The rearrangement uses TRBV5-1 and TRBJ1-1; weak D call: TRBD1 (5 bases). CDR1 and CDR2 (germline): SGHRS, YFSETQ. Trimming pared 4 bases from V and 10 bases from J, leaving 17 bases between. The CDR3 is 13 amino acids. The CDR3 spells CASSPEAGRGAFF. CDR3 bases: TGCGCCAGCAGCCCGGAGGCGGGGCGCGGAGCTTTCTTT.

The CDR3: CASSRDNANTGELFF. The CDR3, as DNA: TGCGCCAGCAGCCGGGACAACGCGAACACCGGGGAGCTGTTTTTT. The chain links TRBV5-1 to TRBJ2-2; possible D gene TRBD1, 6 bases. Germline V gene lookup returns CDR1 SGHRS and CDR2 YFSETQ. The CDR3 has 15 residues. V shed 4 bases and J shed 0 bases, with 10 bases lying between them.

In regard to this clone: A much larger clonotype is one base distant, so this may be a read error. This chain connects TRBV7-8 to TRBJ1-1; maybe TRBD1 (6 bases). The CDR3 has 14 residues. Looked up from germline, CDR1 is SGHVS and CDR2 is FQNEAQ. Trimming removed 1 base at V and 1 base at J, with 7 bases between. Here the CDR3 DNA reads TGTGCCAGCAGCTTAGGACAGGCGAACACTGAAGCTTTCTTT. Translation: CASSLGQANTEAFF.

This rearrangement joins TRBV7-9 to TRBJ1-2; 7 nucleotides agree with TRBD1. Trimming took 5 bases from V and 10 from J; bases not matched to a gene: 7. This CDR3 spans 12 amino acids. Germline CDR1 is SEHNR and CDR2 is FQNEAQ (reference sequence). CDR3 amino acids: CASSRTRGNYTF. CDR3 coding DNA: TGTGCCAGCAGCCGAACCAGGGGGAACTACACCTTC.

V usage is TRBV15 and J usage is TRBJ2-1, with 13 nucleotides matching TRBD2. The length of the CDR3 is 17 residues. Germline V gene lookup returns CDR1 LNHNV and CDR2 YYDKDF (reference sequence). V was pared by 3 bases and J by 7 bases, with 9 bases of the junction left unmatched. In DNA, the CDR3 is TGTGCCACCAGCAGGCCCACTAGCGGGGGGGCCATGAATGAGCAGTTCTTC. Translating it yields CATSRPTSGGAMNEQFF.

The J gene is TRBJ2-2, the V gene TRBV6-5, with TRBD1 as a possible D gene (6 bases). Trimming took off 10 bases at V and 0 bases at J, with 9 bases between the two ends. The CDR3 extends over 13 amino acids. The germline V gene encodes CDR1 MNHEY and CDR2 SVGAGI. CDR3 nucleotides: TGTGCCACCCGGACAGCGAACACCGGGGAGCTGTTTTTT. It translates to CATRTANTGELFF.

The CDR3 here is CASAKTGYTEAFF. CDR3 in DNA: TGTGCTAGTGCCAAGACAGGGTACACTGAAGCTTTCTTT. The V gene is TRBV12-5, the J gene TRBJ1-1, with TRBD1 identical over 7 bases. The germline gives CDR1 LGHNT, CDR2 FRNRAP. After removal of 7 bases from V and 3 bases from J, the junction contained 5 bases not matched to a gene. The CDR3 consists of 13 residues.

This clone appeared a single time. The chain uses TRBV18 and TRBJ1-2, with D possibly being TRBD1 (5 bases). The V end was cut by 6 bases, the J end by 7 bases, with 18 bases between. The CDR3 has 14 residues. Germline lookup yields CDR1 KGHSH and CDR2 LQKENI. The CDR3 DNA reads TGTGCCAGCTCCCCCGGGACGGGGGTGGTTGGCTACACCTTC. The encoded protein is CASSPGTGVVGYTF.

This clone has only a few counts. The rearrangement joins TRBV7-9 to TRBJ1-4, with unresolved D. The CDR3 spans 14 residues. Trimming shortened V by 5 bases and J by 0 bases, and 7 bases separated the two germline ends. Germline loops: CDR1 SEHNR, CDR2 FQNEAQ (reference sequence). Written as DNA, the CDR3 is TGTGCCAGCAGCCCCCCCGCAACTAATGAAAAACTGTTTTTT. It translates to CASSPPATNEKLFF.

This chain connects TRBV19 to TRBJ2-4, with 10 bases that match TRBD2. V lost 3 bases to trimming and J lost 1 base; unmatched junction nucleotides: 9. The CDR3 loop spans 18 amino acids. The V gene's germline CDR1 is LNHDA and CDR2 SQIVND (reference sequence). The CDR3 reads CASSILAGAMGAKNIQYF. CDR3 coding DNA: TGTGCCAGTAGTATCCTAGCGGGAGCGATGGGGGCCAAAAACATTCAGTACTTC.